This TCR beta chain came from a study of T cells in localized non-small cell lung cancer. Findings of the study overall: In adjacent lung, a median roughly 57 of the top 100 tumor clones were found. Uninvolved adjacent lung had higher T cell clonality than tumor and all other tissues.

This clone was seen a few times. Its antigen is as yet unknown. Repertoires were generated with immunoSEQ multiplex PCR, while TCRdb's copy carries only in-frame clones and drops some. The repertoire holds 65,000 to 90,000 clones, about 78% seen once, with about 19% in the top ten. The origin of this receptor is a man between 40 and 70 years old with stage II squamous cell lung carcinoma. Material: PBMCs, obtained before any cancer treatment.

This CDR3 reads CASRGGTSNTGELFF. The CDR3, as DNA: TGCGCCAGCCGCGGCGGGACCTCGAACACCGGGGAGCTGTTTTTT. This rearrangement joins TRBV5-1 to TRBJ2-2, with D maybe TRBD2 (6 bases). CDR3 length: 15 residues. Trimming cost V 7 bases and J 0 bases, with 13 bases left between them. Germline-derived CDR1 and CDR2 are SGHRS and YFSETQ.